The source of this T cell receptor beta chain is a study of shared T cell receptors in the human thymus. Clones were read by immunoSEQ multiplex PCR, and TCRdb kept only the in-frame ones, dropping some. The sample has hundreds of thousands of clones, roughly 90% seen once. Germline-derived CDR1 and CDR2 are SGHTA and FQGNSA. The CDR3 is made up of 13 amino acids. V lost 6 bases, J lost 4 bases, and 13 bases lay in between. These sequences were also reported in another study, on human thymus T cells. That paper states: Corrective heart surgery yielded the resections from which the thymus tissue came. Repertoires sampled from thymus and blood appeared biased in V and J gene usage. Thymic repertoires of unrelated individuals were reported in related research to overlap highly.

The sequence came from a boy younger than two with a congenital heart defect. V is TRBV7-2 and J is TRBJ2-7; possibly TRBD2 for D (5 bases). The sample consisted of thymocytes. CDR3 amino acids: CASRRDLGYEQYF. The CDR3 nucleotides read TGTGCCAGCAGGAGGGATCTGGGGTACGAGCAGTACTTC. The full variable domain, with the rest looked up from reference TRBV7-2 and TRBJ2-7, is GAGVSQSPSNKVTEKGKDVELRCDPISGHTALYWYRQSLGQGLEFLIYFQGNSAPDKSGLPSDRFSAERTGGSVSTLTIQRTQQEDSAVYLCASRRDLGYEQYFGPGTRLTVT.